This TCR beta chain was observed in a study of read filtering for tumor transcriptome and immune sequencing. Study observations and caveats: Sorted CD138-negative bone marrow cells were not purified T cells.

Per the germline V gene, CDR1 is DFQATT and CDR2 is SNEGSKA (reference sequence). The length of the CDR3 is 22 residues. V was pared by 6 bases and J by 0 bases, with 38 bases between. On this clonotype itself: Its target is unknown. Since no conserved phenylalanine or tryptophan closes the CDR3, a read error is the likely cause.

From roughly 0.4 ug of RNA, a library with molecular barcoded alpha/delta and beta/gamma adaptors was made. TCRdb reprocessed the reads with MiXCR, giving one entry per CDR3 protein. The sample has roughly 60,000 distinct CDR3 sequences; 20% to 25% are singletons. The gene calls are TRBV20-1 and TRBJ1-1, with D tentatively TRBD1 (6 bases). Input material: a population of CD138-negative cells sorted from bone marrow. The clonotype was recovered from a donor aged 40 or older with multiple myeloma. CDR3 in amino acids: CSANTVDAVDSRVLGMNTEAFS. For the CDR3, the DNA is TGCAGTGCCAATACCGTCGACGCTGTGGACAGCCGGGTCTTGGGAATGAACACTGAAGCTTTCTCT.